Included here is one T cell receptor (beta chain) sequence, with context. Its cognate antigen is unknown. This CDR3 region has 17 residues. Germline CDR1 and CDR2: SGHKS and YYEKEE (reference sequence). V dropped 0 bases and J dropped 1 base, with 16 bases sitting between them. The sample belongs to a study of a mutant IDH1 vaccine in newly diagnosed glioma. Study in general: Vaccination was launched 4-6 weeks after radiotherapy alone, or with temozolomide cycles. A 62.5% male, around 38% female split and a mean age of around 37 years characterized treated patients. Former treatment meant radiotherapy, temozolomide, or both; the majority had gotten both.

The repertoire was sequenced with immunoSEQ multiplex PCR; TCRdb's copy has only in-frame clones and lacks some. This repertoire shows tens of thousands of clones, about four fifths found once; its top ten account for roughly 12%. Time point noted: week 35, safety follow-up. Doses comprised 300 ug of mutant IDH1 20-mer peptide each, plus topical imiquimod. Vaccination of patients was performed eight times, in weeks 1, 3, 5, 7, 11, 15, 19 and 23. The TCR comes from a man aged 18-30 years with glioma. The rearrangement uses TRBV5-5 and TRBJ1-2, with D uncertain. This sample comprised PBMCs, obtained from a glioma patient whose treatment included an IDH1 peptide vaccine. The CDR3 DNA reads TGTGCCAGCAGCTTGGAGAGCGGTACCGGGGATAACTATGGCTACACCTTC. Its protein is CASSLESGTGDNYGYTF.